The 27 T cell receptor beta chains given below trace back to one sample, sequenced in a study of T cell changes during pregnancy in multiple sclerosis. Measured with immunoSEQ multiplex PCR; TCRdb has only the in-frame clones, and not every one. The data contain approximately 100,000 clones, around 94% of them singletons. Sequencing was performed on peripheral blood, taken in the second trimester of pregnancy. All receptors come from a female donor with multiple sclerosis, enrolled in a pregnancy study.

The rearrangement links TRBV2 to TRBJ2-5; 14 bases match TRBD2. There are 18 residues in the CDR3. Germline loops: CDR1 SNHLY, CDR2 FYNNEI. The V segment lost 7 bases and the J segment 5 bases; nucleotides outside the gene matches: 15. Here the CDR3 reads CASNLLGLAGVGEETQYF. For the CDR3, the DNA is TGTGCCAGCAACTTACTGGGACTAGCGGGGGTCGGGGAGGAGACCCAGTACTTC.

The gene calls are TRBV6-1 and TRBJ1-2; D gene unclear. The CDR3 spans 15 residues. Trimming removed 10 bases at V and 3 bases at J, with 21 bases between. The germline CDR1 and CDR2 sequences are MNHNS and SASEGT. DNA for the CDR3: TGTGCCACCGTGGTGAGGGAGGGATTGGACTATGGCTACACCTTC. This sequence encodes CATVVREGLDYGYTF.

J is TRBJ2-3 and V is TRBV27, with 7 nucleotides matching TRBD1. Germline CDR1 reads MNHEY; CDR2 reads SMNVEV (reference sequence). This CDR3 is 18 amino acids long. The V segment lost 6 bases and the J segment 4 bases; nucleotides outside the gene matches: 19. CDR3: CASRPTPSTGISPDTQYF. The DNA for the CDR3 is TGTGCCAGCAGACCCACCCCCTCGACAGGGATTTCGCCAGATACGCAGTATTTT.

CDR3 nucleotide sequence: TGTGCCAGCAGGTCACATGCGGGTAGCAATCAGCCCCAGCATTTT. As protein: CASRSHAGSNQPQHF. The chain has TRBV6-5 and TRBJ1-5; D call uncertain. CDR1 MNHEY and CDR2 SVGAGI come from the germline V gene. Between the trimmed V and J ends, which lost 6 bases and 0 bases, there was a span of 12 bases. The length of the CDR3 is 15 residues.

The V and J genes are TRBV16 and TRBJ2-2; no clear D gene. The CDR3 extends over 14 amino acids. V dropped 4 bases and J dropped 1 base, with 7 bases sitting between them. Germline lookup yields CDR1 KGHSY and CDR2 FQNENV. CDR3 nucleotide sequence: TGTGCCAGCAGCCCGGAGTGGAACACCGGGGAGCTGTTTTTT. Its translation is CASSPEWNTGELFF.

The gene calls are TRBV19 and TRBJ2-2; 9 nucleotides line up with TRBD2. This CDR3 is built from 15 residues. Germline lookup yields CDR1 LNHDA and CDR2 SQIVND (reference sequence). J gave up 3 bases and V 9 bases, and 8 bases lay outside the gene matches. CDR3 nucleotides: TGTGCCAGCCGACTATCTAGCGGGGACACCGGGGAGCTGTTTTTT. Its translation is CASRLSSGDTGELFF.

The CDR3 coding sequence is TGTGCCAGCAGTGAAGTAATGGGGCGTGGGAGCAATCAGCCCCAGCATTTT. It translates to CASSEVMGRGSNQPQHF. The rearrangement joins TRBV6-1 to TRBJ1-5, with D tentatively TRBD1 (5 bases). From germline, CDR1 is MNHNS and CDR2 SASEGT. V was shortened by 1 base and J by 1 base, with 14 bases between the two germline ends. The length of the CDR3 is 17 residues.

The chain couples TRBV5-1 to TRBJ2-7; D is uncertain. Germline assignment: CDR1 SGHRS and CDR2 YFSETQ. With 2 bases removed from V and 0 bases from J, the gap between germline ends came to 9 bases. This CDR3 has 14 amino acids. CDR3 DNA: TGCGCCAGCAGCTTTTCACAGAGCTCCTACGAGCAGTACTTC. Protein sequence: CASSFSQSSYEQYF.

The gene calls are TRBV7-8 and TRBJ1-1; 7 bases map to TRBD1. CDR3 length: 15 amino acids. Trimming removed 3 bases from V and 4 bases from J; junction bases left unmatched: 8. Germline V gene sequence: CDR1 SGHVS, CDR2 FQNEAQ. The CDR3 protein is CASSLESGGTTEAFF. The DNA of the CDR3 is TGTGCCAGCAGCTTGGAATCAGGGGGTACCACTGAAGCTTTCTTT.

V is TRBV9 and J is TRBJ2-3; 7 positions match TRBD2. The germline CDR1 and CDR2 sequences are SGDLS and YYNGEE. Unmatched junction bases numbered 10, after V lost 0 bases and J lost 6 bases. The CDR3 has 16 residues. CDR3 bases: TGTGCCAGCAGCGTAGGGGGGGGGACGTTCATGGATACGCAGTATTTT. The encoded protein is CASSVGGGTFMDTQYF.

The chain uses TRBV6-6 and TRBJ2-5; weak D call: TRBD2 (6 bases). The CDR3 is made up of 14 amino acids. Trimming took 8 bases from V and 5 from J, leaving 18 bases between them. CDR1 is MNHNY, CDR2 SVGAGI, per germline (reference sequence). CDR3 sequence reads: CASCPKAGWETQYF. Here the CDR3 DNA reads TGTGCCAGCTGTCCAAAGGCGGGGTGGGAGACCCAGTACTTC.

The genes are TRBV10-2 and TRBJ2-5, with 10 bases identical to TRBD2. CDR1 WSHSY and CDR2 SAAADI come from the germline V gene. The CDR3 has 16 amino acids. V was pared by 0 bases and J by 5 bases, with 6 bases of the junction left unmatched. CDR3 DNA: TGCGCCAGCAGTGAGTCGAGCAGCGGGAGGGGCGAGACCCAGTACTTC. Protein product: CASSESSSGRGETQYF.

The chain couples TRBV2 to TRBJ2-6, with D possibly matching TRBD2 (5 bases). Germline CDR1 is SNHLY and CDR2 is FYNNEI. The CDR3 covers 16 residues. V was trimmed by 3 bases and J by 0 bases, leaving 9 bases between them. CDR3: CASSDPGVSGANVLTF. CDR3 bases: TGTGCCAGCAGTGATCCCGGGGTCTCTGGGGCCAACGTCCTGACTTTC.

This chain links TRBV4-2 with TRBJ2-2, with 7 bases identical to TRBD2. The V segment lost 4 bases and the J segment 4 bases; nucleotides outside the gene matches: 15. The CDR3 length is 18 residues. The germline gives CDR1 LGHNA, CDR2 YNFKEQ. CDR3: CASSLIVGASGLTGELFF. For the CDR3, the DNA is TGTGCCAGCAGCCTCATCGTTGGGGCTAGCGGCCTCACCGGGGAGCTGTTTTTT.

V gene TRBV7-9 combines with J gene TRBJ1-2; TRBD1 aligns across 7 bases. Per germline, CDR1 SEHNR and CDR2 FQNEAQ (reference sequence). The length of the CDR3 is 14 residues. Trimming at V came to 1 base and at J to 3 bases, leaving 2 bases not matched to a gene. The CDR3 loop reads CASSLGTGHYGYTF. The CDR3, as DNA: TGTGCCAGCAGCTTAGGGACAGGCCACTATGGCTACACCTTC.

V is TRBV10-2 and J is TRBJ1-2; 10 bases fit TRBD1. The trim removed 8 bases at V and 4 bases at J, leaving 10 bases unmatched. The CDR3 spans 15 residues. CDR1 WSHSY and CDR2 SAAADI come from the germline V gene. CDR3 protein: CASYPTGGKPYGYTF. The CDR3 region has the DNA TGCGCCAGCTACCCGACAGGGGGCAAACCCTATGGCTACACCTTC.

In its sample, this clone was seen a few times. Sequence at one end of the junction differs from germline and may be a read error. The chain is built from TRBV11-2 and TRBJ1-1, with D possibly matching TRBD1 (6 bases). The CDR3 spans 17 residues. Germline loops: CDR1 SGHAT, CDR2 FQNNGV. The CDR3 spells CATSFRGAPRGATEAFF. The CDR3 DNA is TGTGCCACCAGCTTTCGGGGGGCGCCTCGCGGTGCCACTGAAGCTTTCTTT.

V usage is TRBV11-2 and J usage is TRBJ1-1; D is unresolved. This CDR3 region has 15 residues. From germline, CDR1 is SGHAT and CDR2 FQNNGV. V gave up 1 base and J gave up 4 bases, with 13 bases separating them. The CDR3 protein is CASSLVEGGSTEAFF. CDR3 coding DNA: TGTGCCAGCAGCTTAGTGGAGGGCGGTTCCACTGAAGCTTTCTTT.

The chain uses TRBV11-3 and TRBJ2-3; D is ambiguous. Trimming pared 1 base from V and 6 bases from J, leaving 5 bases between. The CDR3 spans 12 residues. Germline V gene sequence: CDR1 SGHNT, CDR2 YENEEA. The CDR3 region has the DNA TGTGCCAGCAGCTTAGCGGAGGATACGCAGTATTTT. Encoded protein: CASSLAEDTQYF.

The rearrangement joins TRBV11-2 to TRBJ2-1; D is unclear. The CDR3 is 14 amino acids. Germline loops: CDR1 SGHAT, CDR2 FQNNGV. Trimming left V 2 bases short and J 7 bases short, with 12 bases between. The CDR3 sequence: CASSLHVQQNEQFF. The DNA for the CDR3 is TGTGCCAGCAGCTTACACGTACAGCAGAATGAGCAGTTCTTC.

The chain carries TRBV7-2 and TRBJ2-7; 8 nucleotides line up with TRBD1. CDR1 SGHTA and CDR2 FQGNSA come from the germline V gene. This CDR3 is built from 14 residues. J lost 2 bases, V lost 3 bases, and 3 bases had no gene match. The CDR3 region is CASSLAGQAYEQYF. CDR3 bases: TGTGCCAGCAGCTTGGCGGGACAGGCCTACGAGCAGTACTTC.

The gene calls are TRBV6-5 and TRBJ1-1; weak D call: TRBD1 (5 bases). Germline V lookup: CDR1 MNHEY, CDR2 SVGAGI. V lost 0 bases, J lost 3 bases, and 11 bases lay in between. The CDR3 is 15 residues long. In DNA, the CDR3 is TGTGCCAGCAGTTACTCGTCAGGGAGGTACACTGAAGCTTTCTTT. Amino acids: CASSYSSGRYTEAFF.

The V gene is TRBV6-5, the J gene TRBJ1-2; tentative D call: TRBD1 (6 bases). V lost 6 bases and J 7 bases, leaving 21 bases between the germline ends. The V gene's germline CDR1 is MNHEY and CDR2 SVGAGI. The length of the CDR3 is 15 residues. DNA for the CDR3: TGTGCCAGCAGCCTTAAGGCGGGGGGCCATCGTGGCTACACCTTC. This codes for CASSLKAGGHRGYTF.

The chain is built from TRBV11-3 and TRBJ2-1, with 9 bases identical to TRBD2. After removal of 6 bases from V and 9 bases from J, the junction contained 6 bases not matched to a gene. Germline V CDR1 and CDR2: SGHNT, YENEEA. The CDR3 is 13 amino acids. The CDR3 loop reads CASSPSGVVEQFF. For the CDR3, the DNA is TGTGCCAGCAGTCCTAGCGGGGTGGTTGAGCAGTTCTTC.

The CDR3 DNA reads TGTGCCAGCAGTGAAGAGAGCGGGGGGTTTCCCGGGGAGCTGTTTTTT. Translated: CASSEESGGFPGELFF. The chain has TRBV2 and TRBJ2-2; 9 nucleotides line up with TRBD2. Germline V gene lookup returns CDR1 SNHLY and CDR2 FYNNEI. Trimming at V came to 1 base and at J to 6 bases, leaving 6 bases not matched to a gene. The CDR3 spans 16 residues.

This chain uses TRBV19 with TRBJ2-3, with 12 bases matching TRBD2. Germline CDR1 and CDR2: LNHDA and SQIVND (reference sequence). The CDR3 has 15 amino acids. Losses at the gene ends were 6 bases for V and 0 bases for J; bases not matched to a gene: 1. DNA for the CDR3: TGTGCCAGTAGGACTAGCGGGGGCAGCACAGATACGCAGTATTTT. It specifies CASRTSGGSTDTQYF. Together with reference TRBV19 and TRBJ2-3, the CDR3 gives the full variable domain: DGGITQSPKYLFRKEGQNVTLSCEQNLNHDAMYWYRQDPGQGLRLIYYSQIVNDFQKGDIAEGYSVSREKKESFPLTVTSAQKNPTAFYLCASRTSGGSTDTQYFGPGTRLTVL.

This clone was picked up a small number of times. The chain combines TRBV30 with TRBJ1-5; 7 nucleotides align to TRBD1. The J segment lost 7 bases and the V segment lost 3 bases, leaving 6 bases of the junction unmatched. CDR3 length: 13 amino acids. Germline V gene sequence: CDR1 GTSNPN, CDR2 SVGIG (reference sequence). CDR3 coding DNA: TGTGCCTGGAGCCTACAGGGGTACCAGCCCCAGCATTTT. Its protein product is CAWSLQGYQPQHF.